This paragraph covers one T cell receptor (beta chain) sequence. TCRdb reanalysed the RT-PCR reads using MiXCR and keeps one entry per CDR3 protein. The profile shows approximately 520,000 distinct CDR3 sequences, roughly 23% of them singletons. The data were taken from a study of response to subunit inactivated influenza vaccine. This CDR3 comprises 11 residues. The V end was cut by 4 bases, the J end by 5 bases, with 6 bases between. The sample was CD4+ T cells sorted from PBMCs, taken roughly 5 days after vaccination. The chain joins TRBV12-3 or TRBV12-4 to TRBJ2-7; D is uncertain. The TCR sequence derives from a man between 45 and 60 years old who received an inactivated influenza vaccine. CDR3 loop: CASSYLDEQYF. The CDR3 DNA reads as TGTGCCAGCAGTTATTTAGACGAGCAGTACTTC.